Shown below are 19 T cell receptor beta chains from a single sample sequenced in a study of glioma-infiltrating T cells (dated by TCRdb to about 2016). Reads for this sample came from an Illumina MiSeq. The iRepertoire nested amplicon-rescue multiplex PCR (arm-PCR) platform was used to amplify TCR alpha and beta CDR3 regions from RNA. The raw public data were reprocessed by TCRdb itself: fastp quality trimming at Q25, MiXCR clonotype calling, in-frame beta chains only. Each entry is one CDR3 protein sequence, shown with its most common DNA and genes. The sample data list 300,000 to 450,000 distinct CDR3 sequences, and 35% to 45% of these were observed just once. 12% of the sample goes to the ten largest clones. Sequenced: glioma tissue, nonneoplastic brain tissue, or PBMCs (not recorded which). These receptors all come from a human donor with low-grade glioma or glioblastoma, undergoing nonglioma brain surgery, or in good health (not recorded which).

The sample holds many counts of this clonotype. The CDR3 DNA reads TGCAGTGCAACTAGGAGTTGGAATGAGCAGTTCTTC. Encoded protein: CSATRSWNEQFF. This rearrangement joins TRBV20-1 to TRBJ2-1, with D perhaps TRBD2 (5 bases). Germline values: CDR1 DFQATT, CDR2 SNEGSKA (reference sequence). V dropped 6 bases and J dropped 7 bases, with 13 bases sitting between them. CDR3 size: 12 residues.

The rearrangement uses TRBV7-2 and TRBJ1-1; D is unresolved. Per the germline V gene, CDR1 is SGHTA and CDR2 is FQGNSA. This CDR3 is built from 12 residues. Between the trimmed V and J ends, which lost 5 bases and 7 bases, there was a span of 11 bases. For the CDR3, the DNA is TGTGCCAGCAGCAAACAGCAGGATGAAGCTTTCTTT. As protein: CASSKQQDEAFF.

The chain has TRBV12-3 or TRBV12-4 and TRBJ2-7; D call uncertain. V lost 5 bases and J 0 bases, leaving 17 bases between the germline ends. This CDR3 spans 16 amino acids. The CDR3 region is CASSPLPRRSSYEQYF. The CDR3 DNA reads TGTGCCAGCAGTCCTCTCCCGCGGCGGAGCTCCTACGAGCAGTACTTC.

This clonotype was found many times. CDR3 protein: CASGLLLDEQYF. For the CDR3, the DNA is TGTGCTTCGGGACTCCTCCTGGACGAGCAGTACTTC. This rearrangement joins TRBV6-1 to TRBJ2-7; perhaps TRBD2 as D (6 bases). The CDR3 length is 12 residues. In germline, CDR1 is MNHNS, CDR2 SASEGT.

The rearrangement uses TRBV20-1 and TRBJ2-7, with D perhaps matching TRBD2 (6 bases). Looked up from germline, CDR1 is DFQATT and CDR2 is SNEGSKA (reference sequence). The V end lost 0 bases, the J end lost 2 bases, and 11 bases lay between the germline ends. The CDR3 has 14 residues. The CDR3 protein is CSAREVAVTYEQYF. DNA for the CDR3: TGCAGTGCTAGAGAAGTAGCGGTTACCTACGAGCAGTACTTC.

J is TRBJ2-7 and V is TRBV6-4; D not resolved. Germline V gives CDR1 MRHNA, CDR2 SNTAGT. Trimming cost V 6 bases and J 3 bases, with 18 bases left between them. The length of the CDR3 is 15 residues. The CDR3, as DNA: TGTGCCAGCAGCTTAGACCTAAATGGCTTCTACGAGCAGTACTTC. Translated, it gives CASSLDLNGFYEQYF.

This chain uses TRBV18 with TRBJ2-5; D remains ambiguous. The V gene's germline CDR1 is KGHSH and CDR2 LQKENI. This CDR3 spans 13 amino acids. V shed 4 bases and J shed 5 bases, with 11 bases lying between them. CDR3: CASSLRLAETQYF. CDR3 coding DNA: TGTGCCAGCTCACTCAGACTGGCTGAGACCCAGTACTTC.

As concerns this clonotype: This may be a read error: a much more frequent sequence differs by one nucleotide. The rearrangement joins TRBV6-5 to TRBJ2-1; D tentatively fits TRBD1 or TRBD2 (6 bases each). The CDR3 consists of 15 residues. CDR1 and CDR2 from the germline V gene are MNHEY and SVGAGI. CDR3 sequence reads: CASSYSGGQNNEKFF. In DNA form, the CDR3 reads TGTGCCAGCAGTTACTCGGGGGGACAAAACAATGAGAAGTTCTTC.

CDR3 amino acids: CASSHSSGRSYNEQFF. DNA for the CDR3: TGCGCCAGCAGCCATTCCAGCGGGAGGTCCTACAATGAGCAGTTCTTC. The gene calls are TRBV4-1 and TRBJ2-1; 9 positions agree with TRBD2. CDR1 MGHRA and CDR2 YSYEKL come from the germline V gene. This CDR3 is 16 amino acids long. J gave up 1 base and V 3 bases, and 4 bases lay outside the gene matches.

There are many counts of this clonotype. The chain links TRBV15 to TRBJ1-5; D call uncertain. This CDR3 is 14 amino acids long. CDR1 is LNHNV, CDR2 YYDKDF, per germline (reference sequence). V was clipped by 0 bases and J by 1 base, with 4 bases between them. The CDR3 reads CATSRDWSNQPQHF. DNA for the CDR3: TGTGCCACCAGCAGAGATTGGAGCAATCAGCCCCAGCATTTT.

Concerning this clonotype itself: A read error is possible here, since a much larger clone lies one base away. The CDR3 does not end in the conserved phenylalanine or tryptophan, so this is likely a read error. The chain joins TRBV27 to TRBJ2-7, with 7 nucleotides matching TRBD2. The germline CDR1 and CDR2 sequences are MNHEY and SMNVEV (reference sequence). The CDR3 length is 14 residues. Trimming cost V 5 bases and J 2 bases; bases outside gene matches: 6. Here the CDR3 reads CASSPGLLAYEQYL. The CDR3 DNA is TGTGCCAGCAGTCCGGGACTACTTGCCTACGAGCAGTACCTC.

This clonotype was picked up one time. The chain links TRBV7-2 to TRBJ2-1; TRBD2 matches 13 bases. The CDR3 has 16 amino acids. Germline loops: CDR1 SGHTA, CDR2 FQGNSA. Germline trimming cut 5 bases from V and 6 bases from J; bases unmatched to any gene: 7. The CDR3 nucleotides are TGTGCCAGCAGCCCCCGCGGGACTAGCGGGGCCAATGAGCAGTTCTTC. It encodes CASSPRGTSGANEQFF.

This clonotype was counted only a few times. The J gene is TRBJ2-7, the V gene TRBV7-9; 10 bases align to TRBD2. With 5 bases clipped from V and 3 bases from J, the junction kept 7 bases outside the gene matches. CDR3 length: 15 residues. Germline CDR1 SEHNR, CDR2 FQNEAQ (reference sequence). DNA for the CDR3: TGTGCCAGCAGCCTTGGACTAGCGGAGCACTACGAGCAGTACTTC. Its protein is CASSLGLAEHYEQYF.

V is TRBV6-1 and J is TRBJ2-7; D possibly corresponds to TRBD2 (5 bases). The CDR3 runs 14 residues. Germline V lookup: CDR1 MNHNS, CDR2 SASEGT. V was pared by 7 bases and J by 6 bases, with 19 bases between. CDR3 sequence (DNA): TGTGCCAGCAACCCAGGACGGACTGTGGGCGAGCAGTACTTC. This translates into CASNPGRTVGEQYF.

This clonotype was counted a few times. The CDR3 DNA sequence: TGTGCCAGCGGGTCCTTAGGGGGTAGCAATCAGCCCCAGCATTTT. It codes for CASGSLGGSNQPQHF. The V call is TRBV12-3 or TRBV12-4, the J call TRBJ1-5; D may be TRBD1 (6 bases). The CDR3 sequence is 15 residues long. Trimming removed 8 bases at V and 0 bases at J, with 14 bases between.

The chain is built from TRBV3-1 and TRBJ1-3; D is unresolved. The CDR3 is 14 amino acids. The germline V gene encodes CDR1 LGHDT and CDR2 YNNKEL (reference sequence). V dropped 2 bases and J dropped 10 bases, with 15 bases sitting between them. In nucleotides, the CDR3 is TGTGCCAGCAGCCAACCCCCCAACGGGAGGACCATATATTTT. It codes for CASSQPPNGRTIYF.

Only a few counts were recorded for this clonotype. The V and J genes are TRBV7-2 and TRBJ2-3, with 7 bases fitting TRBD1. J was trimmed by 6 bases and V by 5 bases; bases with no gene match: 5. CDR3 length equals 13 residues. In germline, CDR1 is SGHTA, CDR2 FQGNSA. The CDR3 region is CASSAQGVDTQYF. The CDR3 DNA is TGTGCCAGCAGCGCCCAGGGGGTTGATACGCAGTATTTT.

This clonotype was counted between two and nine times. The chain employs TRBV7-3 and TRBJ2-1, with 10 bases identical to TRBD2. Trimming cost V 1 base and J 10 bases; bases outside gene matches: 10. The CDR3 is 16 residues long. Germline loops: CDR1 SGHTA, CDR2 FQGTGA. The CDR3 spells CASSLILAGEVREQFF. In nucleotides, the CDR3 is TGTGCCAGCAGCTTAATCCTAGCGGGAGAGGTGAGGGAGCAGTTCTTC.

This clonotype was detected once. The chain couples TRBV11-2 to TRBJ1-1; D not certain. V was trimmed by 0 bases and J by 0 bases, leaving 8 bases between them. Germline V gives CDR1 SGHAT, CDR2 FQNNGV. The CDR3 extends over 15 amino acids. This chain's CDR3 is CASSLEYRMNTEAFF. The CDR3 nucleotides read TGTGCCAGCAGCTTAGAGTACCGTATGAACACTGAAGCTTTCTTT.